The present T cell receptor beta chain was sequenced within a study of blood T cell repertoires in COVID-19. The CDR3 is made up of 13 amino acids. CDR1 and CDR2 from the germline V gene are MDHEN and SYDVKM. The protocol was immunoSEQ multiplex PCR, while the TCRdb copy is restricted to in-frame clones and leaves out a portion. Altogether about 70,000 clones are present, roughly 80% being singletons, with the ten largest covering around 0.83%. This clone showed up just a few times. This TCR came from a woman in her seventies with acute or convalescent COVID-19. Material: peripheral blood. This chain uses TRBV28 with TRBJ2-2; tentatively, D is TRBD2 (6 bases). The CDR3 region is CAAGATNTGELFF. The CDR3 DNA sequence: TGTGCAGCGGGCGCCACGAACACCGGGGAGCTGTTTTTT.